This T cell receptor beta chain was profiled in a study of OX40 agonist ivuxolimab in advanced cancers. The table came from immunoSEQ multiplex PCR; TCRdb's copy has only in-frame clones and leaves some out. The sample includes some 45,000 clones, 84% of them seen just once. About this clone itself: What it binds is not known.

The study, taken as a whole, reports: At 0.1 to 3.0 mg/kg and by week 6, clonal expansion occurred in CD4+ and CD8+ blood T cells.

Material: CD4+ or CD8+ T cells sorted from blood, obtained in a trial of the OX40 agonist ivuxolimab. This TCR was recovered from an adult with an advanced solid tumor such as melanoma, head and neck, liver or kidney cancer.

In DNA form, the CDR3 reads TGTGCCAGCAGTTACTCGATAGACCAAGGTGTAGCTTTCTTT. It specifies CASSYSIDQGVAFF. The V gene is TRBV6-6, the J gene TRBJ1-1, with D unclear. Germline V gene data show CDR1 as MNHNY and CDR2 as SVGAGI (reference sequence). This CDR3 is 14 amino acids long. V lost 0 bases to trimming and J lost 10 bases, with 15 bases between them.